A single sample gave rise to the 22 T cell receptor beta chains below, sequenced in a study of CD8 T cells in Susac syndrome. With random hexamers, reverse transcription was performed on about 0.45 to 1 ug of RNA. One entry per CDR3 protein results from TCRdb running MiXCR on the immunoSEQ multiplex PCR reads. The data show around 170,000 distinct CDR3 sequences, approximately 96% seen once. Sequencing input: CD4+ T cells from PBMCs. These receptors were collected from a human donor with Susac syndrome.

This chain uses TRBV27 with TRBJ1-1, with 9 bases that match TRBD1. Germline values: CDR1 MNHEY, CDR2 SMNVEV (reference sequence). The CDR3 has 16 residues. V was pared by 6 bases and J by 0 bases, with 8 bases of the junction left unmatched. Here the CDR3 reads CASRRTGAAMNTEAFF. CDR3 nucleotides: TGTGCCAGCAGGAGGACAGGGGCAGCCATGAACACTGAAGCTTTCTTT.

The gene calls are TRBV12-3 or TRBV12-4 and TRBJ2-3; 10 nucleotides match TRBD2. The junction had 6 bases not matched to a gene; V was cut back by 1 base and J by 5 bases. This CDR3 has 16 residues. The CDR3 region is CASSLGGLAGGDTQYF. CDR3 sequence (DNA): TGTGCCAGCAGTTTAGGTGGTTTAGCGGGGGGAGATACGCAGTATTTT.

This rearrangement joins TRBV3-1 to TRBJ2-7, with D tentatively TRBD2 (5 bases). With 2 bases removed from V and 3 bases from J, the gap between germline ends came to 5 bases. Germline V CDR1 and CDR2: LGHDT, YNNKEL (reference sequence). The CDR3 has 12 amino acids. CDR3 sequence: CASSQRGYEQYF. As DNA, the CDR3 is TGTGCCAGCAGCCAACGGGGCTACGAGCAGTACTTC.

The chain employs TRBV9 and TRBJ2-7; 11 nucleotides match TRBD2. V shed 2 bases, J shed 3 bases, and the junction held 10 bases outside the gene matches. The CDR3 consists of 17 residues. From germline, CDR1 is SGDLS and CDR2 YYNGEE. Here the CDR3 reads CASSVGTSGKLGYEQYF. The CDR3 nucleotides are TGTGCCAGCAGCGTCGGGACTAGCGGAAAATTAGGCTACGAGCAGTACTTC. Variable domain in full (rest from reference TRBV9 and TRBJ2-7): DSGVTQTPKHLITATGQRVTLRCSPRSGDLSVYWYQQSLDQGLQFLIQYYNGEERAKGNILERFSAQQFPDLHSELNLSSLELGDSALYFCASSVGTSGKLGYEQYFGPGTRLTVT.

The chain recombines TRBV7-9 with TRBJ2-5; the D gene is possibly TRBD2 (5 bases). Germline V CDR1 and CDR2: SEHNR, FQNEAQ (reference sequence). This CDR3 is 13 amino acids long. Between the trimmed V and J ends, which lost 9 bases and 5 bases, there was a span of 16 bases. The CDR3, as DNA: TGTGCCAGTCGATTGGGCGGCGGGGAGACCCAGTACTTC. It codes for CASRLGGGETQYF.

The chain is built from TRBV30 and TRBJ1-5; tentatively, D is TRBD1 (6 bases). Per germline, CDR1 GTSNPN and CDR2 SVGIG (reference sequence). There are 17 residues in the CDR3. Trimming removed 3 bases at V and 3 bases at J, with 21 bases between. The CDR3 here is CAWSTRGRGSSNQPQHF. The CDR3 DNA is TGTGCCTGGAGCACTCGGGGCAGGGGTTCCTCCAATCAGCCCCAGCATTTT.

The gene calls are TRBV5-1 and TRBJ1-1; D perhaps matches TRBD1 (6 bases). CDR1 and CDR2 (germline): SGHRS, YFSETQ. Trimming stripped 6 bases from V and 6 bases from J, with 15 bases between. This CDR3 has 13 amino acids. The CDR3 sequence: CASMLSGGPEAFF. CDR3 in DNA: TGCGCCAGCATGCTCTCGGGGGGCCCTGAAGCTTTCTTT.

The CDR3 spells CASTLSGGLDTDTQYF. The CDR3 coding sequence is TGCGCCAGCACCCTATCGGGGGGACTGGACACAGATACGCAGTATTTT. The chain uses TRBV5-1 and TRBJ2-3, with 7 bases fitting TRBD2. Germline lookup yields CDR1 SGHRS and CDR2 YFSETQ. This CDR3 contains 16 residues. V lost 6 bases to trimming and J lost 2 bases; unmatched junction nucleotides: 12.

The chain carries TRBV13 and TRBJ2-7, with D perhaps given as TRBD1 or TRBD2 (5 bases each). This CDR3 has 13 amino acids. The V and J ends lost 5 bases and 4 bases respectively, with 12 bases between them. CDR1 and CDR2 from the germline V gene are PRHDT and FYEKMQ (reference sequence). The CDR3 spells CASSPRGGYEQYF. The CDR3 nucleotides are TGTGCCAGCAGCCCCCGGGGCGGTTACGAGCAGTACTTC.

The chain combines TRBV2 with TRBJ2-7, with 9 bases that match TRBD1. V gave up 6 bases and J gave up 12 bases; unmatched junction bases: 18. The CDR3 is made up of 15 amino acids. Per the germline V gene, CDR1 is SNHLY and CDR2 is FYNNEI. The CDR3 sequence is CASREGQGPTEGMYF. CDR3 coding DNA: TGTGCCAGCAGAGAGGGACAGGGACCGACAGAGGGCATGTACTTC.

This clonotype showed up just a few times. V usage is TRBV6-1 and J usage is TRBJ1-1, with D possibly TRBD1 on 5 matching bases. The V end lost 4 bases, the J end lost 4 bases, and 13 bases lay between the germline ends. Germline CDR1 reads MNHNS; CDR2 reads SASEGT. This CDR3 has 14 amino acids. The DNA for the CDR3 is TGTGCCAGCAGTGCTAGGGGTGAAATCACTGAAGCTTTCTTT. Amino acid sequence: CASSARGEITEAFF.

This clonotype has a single count. The chain employs TRBV20-1 and TRBJ1-1; D gene ambiguous. This CDR3 region has 16 residues. The germline CDR1 and CDR2 sequences are DFQATT and SNEGSKA (reference sequence). Trimming removed 6 bases at V and 1 base at J, with 21 bases between. The CDR3 region is CSAPSGRSSGNTEAFF. The CDR3 DNA follows: TGCAGTGCCCCGTCGGGCAGGTCGAGTGGGAACACTGAAGCTTTCTTT.

V gene TRBV30 combines with J gene TRBJ2-2, with TRBD1 matching over 10 bases. CDR3 length: 15 amino acids. In germline, CDR1 is GTSNPN, CDR2 SVGIG (reference sequence). V was clipped by 5 bases and J by 6 bases; unmatched bases: 9. DNA of the CDR3: TGTGCCTGGCTAGACGGGACAGGGGTATCCGGGGAGCTGTTTTTT. Its translation: CAWLDGTGVSGELFF.

This clonotype was recorded only once. V gene TRBV20-1 combines with J gene TRBJ2-5; D is uncertain. CDR1 DFQATT and CDR2 SNEGSKA come from the germline V gene (reference sequence). The CDR3 covers 15 residues. V shed 0 bases and J shed 3 bases, with 14 bases lying between them. Here the CDR3 DNA reads TGCAGTGCTAGAGATGGTAGGCGCAGTGAAGAGACCCAGTACTTC. This sequence encodes CSARDGRRSEETQYF.

The V call is TRBV7-9, the J call TRBJ1-5; D not certain. The germline V gene encodes CDR1 SEHNR and CDR2 FQNEAQ (reference sequence). CDR3 length: 12 residues. Trimming removed 1 base at V and 7 bases at J, with 5 bases between. The CDR3 nucleotides are TGTGCCAGCAGCTTAGGGTCGCAGCCCCAGCATTTT. This encodes CASSLGSQPQHF.

The chain uses TRBV28 and TRBJ1-2, with a possible D match to TRBD1 (5 bases). From germline, CDR1 is MDHEN and CDR2 SYDVKM. V lost 6 bases and J 2 bases, leaving 7 bases between the germline ends. CDR3 length: 12 amino acids. The CDR3 sequence: CASRTGNYGYTF. The CDR3 DNA reads as TGTGCCAGCAGAACAGGAAACTATGGCTACACCTTC.

V gene TRBV20-1 combines with J gene TRBJ1-2, with D unresolved. The germline V gene encodes CDR1 DFQATT and CDR2 SNEGSKA (reference sequence). V lost 3 bases, J lost 8 bases, and 10 bases lay in between. The CDR3 covers 11 residues. The CDR3: CSASAGNGYTF. The CDR3 region has the DNA TGCAGTGCTAGTGCGGGTAACGGCTACACCTTC.

This chain joins TRBV6-5 and TRBJ1-2; a weak D match, TRBD1 (5 bases). The CDR3 covers 16 residues. Germline CDR1 reads MNHEY; CDR2 reads SVGAGI. The ends were cut back, 0 bases at V and 4 bases at J, with 15 bases in the middle. The CDR3 coding sequence is TGTGCCAGCAGTTACTCTCCCGGGGGGGTGCTCTATGGCTACACCTTC. It is translated as CASSYSPGGVLYGYTF.

The chain links TRBV28 to TRBJ2-3; D may correspond to TRBD1 or TRBD2 (5 bases each). Germline V gene lookup returns CDR1 MDHEN and CDR2 SYDVKM. CDR3 length: 16 amino acids. The V and J ends lost 5 bases and 1 base respectively, with 16 bases between them. CDR3 region: CASSPLGEGRTDTQYF. The DNA for the CDR3 is TGTGCCAGCAGTCCCTTGGGCGAGGGGCGCACAGATACGCAGTATTTT. Full variable domain (outside the CDR3, taken from reference TRBV28 and TRBJ2-3): DVKVTQSSRYLVKRTGEKVFLECVQDMDHENMFWYRQDPGLGLRLIYFSYDVKMKEKGDIPEGYSVSREKKERFSLILESASTNQTSMYLCASSPLGEGRTDTQYFGPGTRLTVL.

The chain couples TRBV13 to TRBJ1-5; a weak D match, TRBD1 (5 bases). Germline CDR1 is PRHDT and CDR2 is FYEKMQ (reference sequence). The germline V and J ends were trimmed by 1 base and 7 bases, with 11 bases remaining between them. The CDR3 totals 14 residues. DNA for the CDR3: TGTGCCAGCAGCTTAGCAGGGCGCGGGCAGCCCCAGCATTTT. It specifies CASSLAGRGQPQHF.

The chain carries TRBV20-1 and TRBJ1-1; 10 nucleotides match TRBD1. The junction had 7 bases not matched to a gene; V was cut back by 6 bases and J by 6 bases. The length of the CDR3 is 13 residues. Germline V gene sequence: CDR1 DFQATT, CDR2 SNEGSKA (reference sequence). The CDR3 loop reads CSARGQGTAEAFF. The CDR3 DNA follows: TGCAGTGCCCGGGGACAGGGGACCGCTGAAGCTTTCTTT.

The table lists this clonotype with a few counts. The V gene is TRBV5-4, the J gene TRBJ2-7, with D maybe TRBD2 (6 bases). This CDR3 region has 13 residues. From germline, CDR1 is SGHNT and CDR2 YYREEE (reference sequence). Trimming shortened V by 0 bases and J by 5 bases, and 9 bases separated the two germline ends. Here the CDR3 reads CASSLVGGNEQYF. In nucleotides, the CDR3 is TGTGCCAGCAGCTTGGTCGGCGGGAACGAGCAGTACTTC.